Listed here are 3 T cell receptor beta chains from one sample, sequenced in a study of Ad26.COV2.S vaccination and SARS-CoV-2 variants. The repertoire was sequenced with immunoSEQ multiplex PCR; TCRdb's copy has only in-frame clones and lacks some. Seen here are about 350,000 clones, approximately 90% observed once, and the top ten hold approximately 5%. Treatment here: around 19 received Ad26.COV2.S at low or high dose, single or two shots; roughly five received placebo; per-sample allocation not given. The samples were gathered on day 63 after the first injection of vaccine or placebo. The starting material was peripheral blood, obtained in a trial of Ad26.COV2.S vaccine versus placebo. The receptors here all came from a person aged 18 to 65 who received the Ad26.COV2.S COVID-19 vaccine or a placebo.

The chain uses TRBV12-3 or TRBV12-4 and TRBJ2-3; D remains unclear. Between the trimmed V and J ends, which lost 3 bases and 4 bases, there was a span of 5 bases. This CDR3 contains 12 residues. CDR3 sequence (DNA): TGTGCCAGCAGTTTTGGGGCAGATACGCAGTATTTT. Translated, it gives CASSFGADTQYF.

The V and J genes are TRBV2 and TRBJ2-1; 12 positions agree with TRBD2. Germline CDR1 SNHLY, CDR2 FYNNEI. The CDR3 runs 14 residues. Germline trimming cut 7 bases from V and 9 bases from J; bases unmatched to any gene: 7. Here the CDR3 reads CASKRLAGGSEQFF. The CDR3 coding sequence is TGTGCCAGCAAACGGCTAGCGGGGGGGTCTGAGCAGTTCTTC.

This clone has only one observation. This chain uses TRBV11-2 with TRBJ2-7; no clear D. Germline V gene data show CDR1 as SGHAT and CDR2 as FQNNGV. Trimming left V 1 base short and J 4 bases short, with 8 bases between. The CDR3 is made up of 13 amino acids. CDR3 bases: TGTGCCAGCAGCTTAGTTCGCAGTTACGAGCAGTACTTC. Translating gives CASSLVRSYEQYF.